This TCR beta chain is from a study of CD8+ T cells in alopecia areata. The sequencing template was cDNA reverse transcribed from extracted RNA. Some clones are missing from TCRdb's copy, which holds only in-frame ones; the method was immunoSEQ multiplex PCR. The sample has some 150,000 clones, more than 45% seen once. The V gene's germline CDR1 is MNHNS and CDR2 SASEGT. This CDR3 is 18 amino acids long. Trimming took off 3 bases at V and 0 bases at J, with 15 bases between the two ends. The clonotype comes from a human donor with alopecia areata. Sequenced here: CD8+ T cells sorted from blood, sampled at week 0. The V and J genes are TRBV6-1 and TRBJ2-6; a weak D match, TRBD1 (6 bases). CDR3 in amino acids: CASSDPQGKYSGANVLTF. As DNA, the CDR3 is TGTGCCAGCAGTGACCCCCAGGGGAAGTACTCTGGGGCCAACGTCCTGACTTTC.